The rows below give T cell receptor beta chains drawn from one sample of a study of blood T cells in healthy people across ages. Via MiXCR, TCRdb re-called the 5' RACE reads, giving one row per CDR3 protein. Here the sample spans 1.5 million to 2 million distinct CDR3 sequences, around half being singletons. The sample consisted of blood. Receptors were obtained from a woman in her thirties or forties in good health. Both conserved end residues are part of each CDR3. D genes are given only for firm matches. Not all rows give a size; the values are once, few, many and, for expanded clones, a class.

DNA: TGTGCCACCAGCAGAGGAAAAGCGGGGGGGCCGGACGAGCAGTACTTC
CDR3: CATSRGKAGGPDEQYF
J: TRBJ2-7
V: TRBV15
D: TRBD2
size: -

DNA: TGCGCCAGCAGCCAGAGGGCCGGGGGGTCGTGGCTCGACACTGAAGCTTTCTTT
CDR3: CASSQRAGGSWLDTEAFF
J: TRBJ1-1
V: TRBV4-1
D: -
size: few

DNA: TGTGCCAGCAGCTTGGCGGGGTACGATGAGCAGTTCTTC
CDR3: CASSLAGYDEQFF
J: TRBJ2-1
V: TRBV5-5
D: -
size: few

DNA: TGCAGTGCTAGAGATTCTGGGACAGGAAAAGAGACCCAGTACTTC
CDR3: CSARDSGTGKETQYF
J: TRBJ2-5
V: TRBV20-1
D: TRBD1
size: few

DNA: TGTGCCAGCAGTTACTCAAGGTTCCGGGTGTGCGAGCAGTACTTC
CDR3: CASSYSRFRVCEQYF
J: TRBJ2-7
V: TRBV6-2/TRBV6-3
D: -
size: -

DNA: TGTGCCAGCAGCTTCCCGTATCTGGGGACCCAGTACTTC
CDR3: CASSFPYLGTQYF
J: TRBJ2-5
V: TRBV11-2
D: -
size: once

DNA: TGTGCCTGCAGTTTAGGGACTAGGGACTACAATGAGCAGTTCTTC
CDR3: CACSLGTRDYNEQFF
J: TRBJ2-1
V: TRBV12-3/TRBV12-4
D: TRBD2
size: -

DNA: TGTGCCAGCAGTAACCGGGACAGGGCCCCCCTCTTGTACTTC
CDR3: CASSNRDRAPLLYF
J: TRBJ2-7
V: TRBV6-5
D: TRBD1
size: -

DNA: TGTGCCAGCAGCTTAAGTGTGGCGGGATACAATGAGCAGTTCTTC
CDR3: CASSLSVAGYNEQFF
J: TRBJ2-1
V: TRBV7-2
D: -
size: -

DNA: TGTGCCAGCAGCGCGGGCCAGGGAAACACTAATGAAAAACTGTTTTTT
CDR3: CASSAGQGNTNEKLFF
J: TRBJ1-4
V: TRBV9
D: -
size: -

DNA: TGTGCCAGCAGCTCTCGGGCGGAAACCTACGAGCAGTACTTC
CDR3: CASSSRAETYEQYF
J: TRBJ2-7
V: TRBV5-4
D: -
size: -

DNA: TGTGCCAGCCTCCGGGACAGAGATTCACCCCTCCACTTT
CDR3: CASLRDRDSPLHF
J: TRBJ1-6
V: TRBV28
D: TRBD1
size: -

DNA: TGTGCCAGCTGTAGGGGTCTGTCGACCGGGGAGCTGTTTTTT
CDR3: CASCRGLSTGELFF
J: TRBJ2-2
V: TRBV6-5
D: -
size: few

DNA: TGCAGTGCTACTTCTGGGCGGGGGCCTAATGAGCAGTTCTTC
CDR3: CSATSGRGPNEQFF
J: TRBJ2-1
V: TRBV20-1
D: -
size: -

DNA: TGTGCCAGCAGCTTAGTCCAGCGGATTGACACAGATACGCAGTATTTT
CDR3: CASSLVQRIDTDTQYF
J: TRBJ2-3
V: TRBV7-9
D: -
size: -

DNA: TGCGCCAGCAGCCAAGATTGGGCCACGGATGAGCAGTACTTC
CDR3: CASSQDWATDEQYF
J: TRBJ2-7
V: TRBV4-1
D: -
size: -

DNA: TGCGCCAGCAGCCGGACGGGGGACGGAGTCTACGAGCAGTACTTC
CDR3: CASSRTGDGVYEQYF
J: TRBJ2-7
V: TRBV5-1
D: -
size: -

DNA: TGTGCCAGCAGTTTCTCTAACAGGGTTACCGGGGAGCTGTTTTTT
CDR3: CASSFSNRVTGELFF
J: TRBJ2-2
V: TRBV12-3/TRBV12-4
D: -
size: once

DNA: TGTGCCAGCAAGGATAGCGGGGGGGCTTACTTTCCAGATACGCAGTATTTT
CDR3: CASKDSGGAYFPDTQYF
J: TRBJ2-3
V: TRBV7-2
D: TRBD2
size: -

DNA: TGTGCCAGCAGCTCCAGATTACCGGGACAGGGGGTTCTCAATGAGCAGTTCTTC
CDR3: CASSSRLPGQGVLNEQFF
J: TRBJ2-1
V: TRBV6-1
D: TRBD1
size: -

DNA: TGTGCCAGCAGTAGCTCCCCGGGACACACCTACGAGCAGTACTTC
CDR3: CASSSSPGHTYEQYF
J: TRBJ2-7
V: TRBV6-1
D: -
size: -

DNA: TGTGCCAGCAGTACACAGGGGAGCTCCTACAATGAGCAGTTCTTC
CDR3: CASSTQGSSYNEQFF
J: TRBJ2-1
V: TRBV14
D: TRBD1
size: -